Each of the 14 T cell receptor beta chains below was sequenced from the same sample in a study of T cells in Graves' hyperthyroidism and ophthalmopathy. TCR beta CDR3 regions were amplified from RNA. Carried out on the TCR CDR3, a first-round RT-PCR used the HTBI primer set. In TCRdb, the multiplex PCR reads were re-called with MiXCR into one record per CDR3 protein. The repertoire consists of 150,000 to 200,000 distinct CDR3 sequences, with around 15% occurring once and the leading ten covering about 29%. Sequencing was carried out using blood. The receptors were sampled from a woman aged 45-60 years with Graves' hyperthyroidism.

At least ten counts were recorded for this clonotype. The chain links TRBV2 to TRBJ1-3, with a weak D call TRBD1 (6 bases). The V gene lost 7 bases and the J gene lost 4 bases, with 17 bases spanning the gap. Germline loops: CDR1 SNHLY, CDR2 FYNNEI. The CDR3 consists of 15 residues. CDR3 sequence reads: CASTYGDIRGNTIYF. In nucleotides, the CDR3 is TGTGCCAGCACCTACGGGGACATCAGAGGAAACACCATATATTTT.

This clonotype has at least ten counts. CDR3: CASSGLNSPLHF. CDR3 in DNA: TGTGCCAGCAGTGGTCTTAATTCACCCCTCCACTTT. This chain connects TRBV12-3 or TRBV12-4 to TRBJ1-6; no definite D call. Trimming shortened V by 5 bases and J by 6 bases, and 5 bases separated the two germline ends. The CDR3 covers 12 residues.

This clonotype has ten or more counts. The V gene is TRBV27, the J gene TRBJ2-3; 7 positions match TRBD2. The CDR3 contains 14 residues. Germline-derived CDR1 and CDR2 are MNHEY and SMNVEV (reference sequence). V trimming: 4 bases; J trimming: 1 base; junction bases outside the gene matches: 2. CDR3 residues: CASSWAGGTDTQYF. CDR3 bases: TGTGCCAGCAGTTGGGCGGGGGGCACAGATACGCAGTATTTT.

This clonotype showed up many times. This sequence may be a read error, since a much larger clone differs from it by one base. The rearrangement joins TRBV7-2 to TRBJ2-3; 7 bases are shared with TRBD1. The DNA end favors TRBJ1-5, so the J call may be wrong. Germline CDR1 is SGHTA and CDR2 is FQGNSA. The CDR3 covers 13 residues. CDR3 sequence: CASSLAGTDTQHF. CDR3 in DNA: TGTGCCAGCAGCTTAGCGGGGACAGATACGCAGCATTTT.

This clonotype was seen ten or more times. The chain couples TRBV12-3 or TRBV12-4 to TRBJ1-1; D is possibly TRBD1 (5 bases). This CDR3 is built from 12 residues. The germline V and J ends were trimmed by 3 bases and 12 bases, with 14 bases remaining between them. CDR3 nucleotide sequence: TGTGCCAGCAGTTTTGGTGAGGGGAGGACTTTCTTT. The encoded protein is CASSFGEGRTFF.

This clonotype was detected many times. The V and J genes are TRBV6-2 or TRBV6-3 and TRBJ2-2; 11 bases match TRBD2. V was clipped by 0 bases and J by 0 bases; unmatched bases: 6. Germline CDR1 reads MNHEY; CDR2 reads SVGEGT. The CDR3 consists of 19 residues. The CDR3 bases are TGTGCCAGCAGTTACTCCTTACTAGCGGGGGCCACGAACACCGGGGAGCTGTTTTTT. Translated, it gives CASSYSLLAGATNTGELFF.

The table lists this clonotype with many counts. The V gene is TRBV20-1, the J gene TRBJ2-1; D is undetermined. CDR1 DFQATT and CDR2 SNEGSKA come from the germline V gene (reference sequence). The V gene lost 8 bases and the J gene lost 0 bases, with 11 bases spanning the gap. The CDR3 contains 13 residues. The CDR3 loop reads CSSPRSSYNEQFF. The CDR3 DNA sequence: TGCAGTTCACCCCGAAGCTCCTACAATGAGCAGTTCTTC.

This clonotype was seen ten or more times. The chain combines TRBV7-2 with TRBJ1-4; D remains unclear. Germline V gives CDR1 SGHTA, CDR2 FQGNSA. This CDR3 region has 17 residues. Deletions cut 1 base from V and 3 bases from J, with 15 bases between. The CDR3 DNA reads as TGTGCCAGCAGCTTAGAAGGCCTAGGGTTCGCTAATGAAAAACTGTTTTTT. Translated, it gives CASSLEGLGFANEKLFF.

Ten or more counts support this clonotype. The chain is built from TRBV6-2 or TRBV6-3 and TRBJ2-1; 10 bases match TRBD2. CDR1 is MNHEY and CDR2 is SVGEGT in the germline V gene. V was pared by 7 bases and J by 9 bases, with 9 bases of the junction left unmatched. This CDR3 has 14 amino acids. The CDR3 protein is CASNERGGRGEQFF. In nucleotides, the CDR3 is TGTGCCAGCAATGAGCGGGGGGGCCGGGGTGAGCAGTTCTTC.

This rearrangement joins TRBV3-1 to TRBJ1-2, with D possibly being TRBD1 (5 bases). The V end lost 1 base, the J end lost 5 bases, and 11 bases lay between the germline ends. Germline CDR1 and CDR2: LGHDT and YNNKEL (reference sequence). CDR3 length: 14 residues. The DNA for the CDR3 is TGTGCCAGCAGCCAAGGGCGGGAGGGGTATGGCTACACCTTC. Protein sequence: CASSQGREGYGYTF.

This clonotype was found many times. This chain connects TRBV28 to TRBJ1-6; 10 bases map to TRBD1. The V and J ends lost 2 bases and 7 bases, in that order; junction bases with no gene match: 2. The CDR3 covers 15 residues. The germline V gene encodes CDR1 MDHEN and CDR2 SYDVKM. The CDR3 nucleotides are TGTGCCAGCAGTTTAGGGGGACAGGGGAATTCACCCCTCCACTTT. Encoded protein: CASSLGGQGNSPLHF.

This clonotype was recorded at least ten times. The CDR3 region is CASRELAGGIYEQFF. For the CDR3, the DNA is TGTGCCAGCAGAGAACTAGCGGGGGGGATATATGAGCAGTTCTTC. The gene calls are TRBV6-2 or TRBV6-3 and TRBJ2-1; 13 bases align to TRBD2. V dropped 6 bases and J dropped 8; count of bases not matched to a gene: 7. Germline assignment: CDR1 MNHEY and CDR2 SVGEGT. The CDR3 sequence is 15 residues long.

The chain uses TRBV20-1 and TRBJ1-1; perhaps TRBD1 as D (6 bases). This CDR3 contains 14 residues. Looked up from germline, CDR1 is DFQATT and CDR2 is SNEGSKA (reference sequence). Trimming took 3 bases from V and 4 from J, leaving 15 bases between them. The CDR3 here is CSASGQYSGTEAFF. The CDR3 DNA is TGCAGTGCTAGCGGACAGTACTCCGGCACTGAAGCTTTCTTT.

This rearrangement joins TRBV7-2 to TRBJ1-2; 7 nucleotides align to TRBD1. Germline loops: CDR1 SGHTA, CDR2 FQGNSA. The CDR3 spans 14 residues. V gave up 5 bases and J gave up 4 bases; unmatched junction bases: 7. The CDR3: CASSQRDSLYGYTF. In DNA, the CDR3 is TGTGCCAGCAGCCAAAGGGACAGTCTCTATGGCTACACCTTC.